Shown below are 12 T cell receptor beta chains from a single sample sequenced in a study of response to subunit inactivated influenza vaccine. TCRdb processed the RT-PCR reads anew with MiXCR; each CDR3 protein has one entry. The sample shows 200,000 to 300,000 distinct CDR3 sequences, 10% to 15% of them seen only once. Material: non-naive T cells sorted from PBMCs, obtained 14 to 15 days before vaccination. These receptors were taken from a man aged 50 to 60 who received an inactivated influenza vaccine.

This chain connects TRBV11-2 to TRBJ2-2; D uncertain. Germline V gene data show CDR1 as SGHAT and CDR2 as FQNNGV. V was shortened by 4 bases and J by 7 bases, with 10 bases between the two germline ends. This CDR3 has 13 amino acids. This CDR3 reads CASSSDRRGELFF. CDR3 nucleotide sequence: TGTGCCAGCAGCTCGGACCGTCGCGGGGAGCTGTTTTTT.

This clonotype was counted only a few times. The chain uses TRBV7-9 and TRBJ1-4; 7 positions match TRBD1. The CDR3 contains 14 residues. Per the germline V gene, CDR1 is SEHNR and CDR2 is FQNEAQ (reference sequence). Germline trimming cut 5 bases from V and 8 bases from J; bases unmatched to any gene: 8. The CDR3 DNA is TGTGCCAGCAGCCTCGGACAGGTTGGGGAAAAACTGTTTTTT. Translation gives CASSLGQVGEKLFF.

Notes on this clonotype: One end of the junction varies from germline; a read error may be responsible. The chain couples TRBV9 to TRBJ2-1, with no clear D. The CDR3 consists of 13 residues. The germline gives CDR1 SGDLS, CDR2 YYNGEE. The CDR3 protein is CASSVALFTEEFF. The CDR3 DNA reads as TGTGCCAGCAGCGTAGCTCTATTCACTGAGGAGTTCTTC.

V usage is TRBV10-3 and J usage is TRBJ1-2, with TRBD1 as a possible D gene (5 bases). The CDR3 has 14 residues. The germline CDR1 and CDR2 sequences are ENHRY and SYGVKD. The V gene lost 0 bases and the J gene lost 10 bases, with 15 bases spanning the gap. CDR3 DNA: TGTGCCATCAGTGAGTCGAGGGGAAGCGAAGACTACACCTTC. This translates into CAISESRGSEDYTF.

This clonotype was counted only a few times. The chain carries TRBV20-1 and TRBJ2-5, with 9 bases that match TRBD1. CDR1 is DFQATT, CDR2 SNEGSKA, per germline (reference sequence). With V trimmed by 5 bases and J by 2 bases, 0 bases remained unmatched. The CDR3 has 12 residues. The CDR3 here is CSAGQGQETQYF. The CDR3 nucleotides read TGCAGTGCTGGACAGGGGCAAGAGACCCAGTACTTC.

This clonotype was found a few times. The chain has TRBV20-1 and TRBJ1-1, with 7 bases that match TRBD1. J gave up 6 bases and V 2 bases, and 6 bases lay outside the gene matches. The CDR3 is 13 amino acids. Germline loops: CDR1 DFQATT, CDR2 SNEGSKA (reference sequence). The CDR3 sequence is CSARTQTGSEAFF. For the CDR3, the DNA is TGCAGTGCTAGAACCCAGACAGGGTCTGAAGCTTTCTTT.

V and J are TRBV20-1 and TRBJ2-7; 8 bases agree with TRBD2. V was clipped by 0 bases and J by 2 bases; unmatched bases: 9. This CDR3 contains 16 residues. Germline V lookup: CDR1 DFQATT, CDR2 SNEGSKA (reference sequence). This chain's CDR3 is CSARDFRRGVTYEQYF. CDR3 nucleotide sequence: TGCAGTGCTAGAGATTTCAGGCGGGGGGTAACCTACGAGCAGTACTTC.

This clonotype was seen many times. The rearrangement joins TRBV20-1 to TRBJ2-4; 10 bases line up with TRBD2. Unmatched junction bases numbered 3, after V lost 6 bases and J lost 1 base. The V gene's germline CDR1 is DFQATT and CDR2 SNEGSKA (reference sequence). This CDR3 has 14 amino acids. CDR3 amino acids: CSASSGSAKNIQYF. For the CDR3, the DNA is TGCAGTGCGTCTAGCGGGAGCGCCAAAAACATTCAGTACTTC.

The sample holds a few counts of this clonotype. The genes are TRBV5-5 and TRBJ1-1; D not certain. V lost 5 bases to trimming and J lost 5 bases, with 22 bases between them. The CDR3 covers 16 residues. Germline lookup yields CDR1 SGHKS and CDR2 YYEKEE (reference sequence). The CDR3 nucleotides read TGTGCCAGCAGTTACTGGGTGGGTGTGGCGGGGACTGAAGCTTTCTTT. Translated: CASSYWVGVAGTEAFF.

The chain employs TRBV6-5 and TRBJ1-6, with TRBD1 matching over 9 bases. The CDR3 sequence is 19 residues long. Per the germline V gene, CDR1 is MNHEY and CDR2 is SVGAGI. Germline trimming cut 0 bases from V and 8 bases from J; bases unmatched to any gene: 14. Here the CDR3 reads CASSYSRDRAFLRDSPLHF. As DNA, the CDR3 is TGTGCCAGCAGTTACTCGCGGGACAGGGCTTTTTTACGAGATTCACCCCTCCACTTT.

This clonotype has a handful of counts. The chain carries TRBV5-1 and TRBJ2-5; maybe TRBD1 (5 bases). This CDR3 has 15 residues. Trimming left V 0 bases short and J 5 bases short, with 14 bases between. The V gene's germline CDR1 is SGHRS and CDR2 YFSETQ. The CDR3 sequence is CASSLGSRVVETQYF. The CDR3 bases are TGCGCCAGCAGCTTGGGCTCCAGGGTTGTTGAGACCCAGTACTTC.

This clonotype was observed a handful of times. This chain joins TRBV20-1 and TRBJ2-7; 9 bases agree with TRBD1. The CDR3 extends over 11 amino acids. CDR1 and CDR2 (germline): DFQATT, SNEGSKA (reference sequence). CDR3 nucleotides: TGCAGCCAACAACAGGGGGCCGAGCAGTACTTC. Amino acid sequence: CSQQQGAEQYF.